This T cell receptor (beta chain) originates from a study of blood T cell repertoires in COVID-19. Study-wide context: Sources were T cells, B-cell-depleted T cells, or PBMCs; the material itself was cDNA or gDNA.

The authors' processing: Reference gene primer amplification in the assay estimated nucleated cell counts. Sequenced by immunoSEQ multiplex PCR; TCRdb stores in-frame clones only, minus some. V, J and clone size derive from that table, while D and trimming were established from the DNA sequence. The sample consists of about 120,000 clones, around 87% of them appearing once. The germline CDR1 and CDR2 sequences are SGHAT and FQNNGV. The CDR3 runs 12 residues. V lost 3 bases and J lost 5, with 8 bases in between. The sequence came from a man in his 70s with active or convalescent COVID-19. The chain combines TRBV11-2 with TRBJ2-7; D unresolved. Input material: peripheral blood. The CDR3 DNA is TGTGCCAGCAGCTTCTCCGCGGACGAGCAGTACTTC. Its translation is CASSFSADEQYF.